The entry below describes one T cell receptor (beta chain). Its antigen remains unidentified. The protocol was immunoSEQ multiplex PCR, while the TCRdb copy is restricted to in-frame clones and leaves out a portion. The sample lists some 30,000 clones, about 80% seen once, with 0.5% to 0.8% in the top ten. The CDR3 contains 15 residues. From germline, CDR1 is SGHRS and CDR2 YFSETQ. V shed 0 bases, J shed 5 bases, and the junction held 4 bases outside the gene matches. Single viable CD3+CD4+CD8-CD45RO+ cells were sorted as the memory CD4+ T cells. The data originate from a study of memory CD4+ T cells and cytomegalovirus serostatus. Findings and limits, study-wide: The CMV-associated TCR signature appears largely within the CD4+ memory repertoire.

The specimen sequenced was memory CD4+ T cells from blood. The rearrangement joins TRBV5-1 to TRBJ2-2, with 7 bases aligning to TRBD1. This clonotype originated in an adult in good health and CMV-seronegative. Some clones in this sample may be carry-over from other donors' samples. The CDR3 here is CASSLDRGLTGELFF. The CDR3 DNA is TGCGCCAGCAGCTTGGACAGGGGATTGACCGGGGAGCTGTTTTTT.